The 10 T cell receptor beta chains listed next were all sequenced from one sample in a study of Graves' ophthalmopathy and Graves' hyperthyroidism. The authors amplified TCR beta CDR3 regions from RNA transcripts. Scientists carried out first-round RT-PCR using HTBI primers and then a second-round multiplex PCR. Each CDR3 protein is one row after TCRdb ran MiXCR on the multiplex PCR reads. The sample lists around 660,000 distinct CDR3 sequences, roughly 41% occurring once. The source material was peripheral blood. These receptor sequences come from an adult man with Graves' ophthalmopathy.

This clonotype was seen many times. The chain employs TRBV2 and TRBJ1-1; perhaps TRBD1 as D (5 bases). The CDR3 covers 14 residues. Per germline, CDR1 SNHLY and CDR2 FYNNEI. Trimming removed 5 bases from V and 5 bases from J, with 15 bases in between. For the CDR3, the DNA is TGTGCCAGCAGTTACAGGCCTCCCGGGACTGAAGCTTTCTTT. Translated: CASSYRPPGTEAFF.

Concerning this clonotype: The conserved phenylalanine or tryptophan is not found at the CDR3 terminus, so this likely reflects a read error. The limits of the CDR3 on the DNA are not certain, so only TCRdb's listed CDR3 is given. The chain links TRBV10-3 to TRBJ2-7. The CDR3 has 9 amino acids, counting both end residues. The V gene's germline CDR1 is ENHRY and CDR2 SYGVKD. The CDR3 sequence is CAISERQDY.

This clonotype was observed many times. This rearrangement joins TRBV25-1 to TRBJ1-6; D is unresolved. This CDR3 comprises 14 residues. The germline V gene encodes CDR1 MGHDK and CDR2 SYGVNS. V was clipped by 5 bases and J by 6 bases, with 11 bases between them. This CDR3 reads CASSPTRRNSPLHF. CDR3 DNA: TGTGCCAGCAGTCCCACCCGCCGTAATTCACCCCTCCACTTT.

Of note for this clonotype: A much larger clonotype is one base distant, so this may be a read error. CDR3 coding DNA: TGCGCCAGCAGCTCCGGGCCCCGAAATGAAAAACTGTTTTTT. It specifies CASSSGPRNEKLFF. The chain uses TRBV5-1 and TRBJ1-4; D is uncertain. CDR3 length: 14 residues. The V gene lost 3 bases and the J gene lost 5 bases, with 11 bases spanning the gap. From germline, CDR1 is SGHRS and CDR2 YFSETQ.

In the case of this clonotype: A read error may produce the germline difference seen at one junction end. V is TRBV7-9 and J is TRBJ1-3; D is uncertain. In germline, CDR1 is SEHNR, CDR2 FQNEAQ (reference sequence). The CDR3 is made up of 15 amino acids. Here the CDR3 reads CAISSGRDSGNTIYF. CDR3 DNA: TGTGCCATCAGCAGCGGGAGAGACTCTGGAAACACCATATATTTT.

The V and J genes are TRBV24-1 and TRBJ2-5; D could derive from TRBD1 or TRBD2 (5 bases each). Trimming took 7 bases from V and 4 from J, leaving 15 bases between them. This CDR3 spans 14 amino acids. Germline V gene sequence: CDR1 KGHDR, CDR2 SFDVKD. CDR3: CATSEMRGGETQYF. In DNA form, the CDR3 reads TGTGCCACCAGCGAAATGAGGGGCGGAGAGACCCAGTACTTC.

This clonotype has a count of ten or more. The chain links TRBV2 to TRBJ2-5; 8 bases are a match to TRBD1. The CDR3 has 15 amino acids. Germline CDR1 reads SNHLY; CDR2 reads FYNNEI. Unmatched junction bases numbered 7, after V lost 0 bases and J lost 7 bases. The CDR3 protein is CASSEARTGRGTQYF. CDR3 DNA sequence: TGTGCCAGCAGTGAAGCGCGGACAGGGCGGGGGACCCAGTACTTC.

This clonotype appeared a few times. CDR3 region: CASSPGVGGNSPLHF. The CDR3 DNA is TGTGCCAGCAGCCCGGGAGTGGGGGGGAATTCACCCCTCCACTTT. J is TRBJ1-6 and V is TRBV3-1; perhaps TRBD1 as D (5 bases). The germline V gene encodes CDR1 LGHDT and CDR2 YNNKEL (reference sequence). This CDR3 contains 15 residues. V was clipped by 4 bases and J by 7 bases, with 14 bases between them.

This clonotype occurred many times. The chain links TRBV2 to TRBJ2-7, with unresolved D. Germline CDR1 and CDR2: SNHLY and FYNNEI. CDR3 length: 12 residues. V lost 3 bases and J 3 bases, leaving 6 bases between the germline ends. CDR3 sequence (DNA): TGTGCCAGCAGTGACCTCAGCTACGAGCAGTACTTC. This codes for CASSDLSYEQYF.

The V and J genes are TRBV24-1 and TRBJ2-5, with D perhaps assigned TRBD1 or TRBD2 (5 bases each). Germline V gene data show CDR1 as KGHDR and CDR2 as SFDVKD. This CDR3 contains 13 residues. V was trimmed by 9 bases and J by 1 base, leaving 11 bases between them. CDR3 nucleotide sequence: TGTGCCACCGATCGGGGCAGCCAAGAGACCCAGTACTTC. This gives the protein CATDRGSQETQYF.